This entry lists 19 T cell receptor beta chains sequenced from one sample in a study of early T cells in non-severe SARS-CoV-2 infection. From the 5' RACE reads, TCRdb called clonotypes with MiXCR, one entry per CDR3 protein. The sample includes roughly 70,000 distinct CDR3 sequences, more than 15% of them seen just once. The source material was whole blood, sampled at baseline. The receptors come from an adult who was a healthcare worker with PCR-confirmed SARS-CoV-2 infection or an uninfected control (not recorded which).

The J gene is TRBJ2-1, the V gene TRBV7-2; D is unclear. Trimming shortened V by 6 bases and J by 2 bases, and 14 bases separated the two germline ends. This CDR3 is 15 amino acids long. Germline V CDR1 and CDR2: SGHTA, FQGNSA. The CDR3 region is CASRKDRNTYNEQFF. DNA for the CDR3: TGTGCCAGCAGGAAAGATAGAAACACCTACAATGAGCAGTTCTTC.

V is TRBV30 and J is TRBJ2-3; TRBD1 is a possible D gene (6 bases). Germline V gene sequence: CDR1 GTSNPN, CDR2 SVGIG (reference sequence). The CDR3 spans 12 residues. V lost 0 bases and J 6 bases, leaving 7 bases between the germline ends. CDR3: CAWSVQGDTQYF. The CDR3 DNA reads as TGTGCCTGGAGTGTACAGGGTGATACGCAGTATTTT.

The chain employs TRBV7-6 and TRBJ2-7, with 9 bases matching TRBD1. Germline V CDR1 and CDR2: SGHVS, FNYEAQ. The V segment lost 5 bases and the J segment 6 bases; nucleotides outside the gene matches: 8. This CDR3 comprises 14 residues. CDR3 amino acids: CASSPRTGESEQYF. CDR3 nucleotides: TGTGCCAGCAGCCCGAGGACAGGGGAGTCCGAGCAGTACTTC.

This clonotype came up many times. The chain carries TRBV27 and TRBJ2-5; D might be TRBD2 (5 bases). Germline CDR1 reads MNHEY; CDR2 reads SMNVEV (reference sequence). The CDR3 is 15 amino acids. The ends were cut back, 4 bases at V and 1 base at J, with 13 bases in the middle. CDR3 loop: CASSSSWGVQETQYF. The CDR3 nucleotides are TGTGCCAGCAGTTCAAGTTGGGGAGTCCAAGAGACCCAGTACTTC.

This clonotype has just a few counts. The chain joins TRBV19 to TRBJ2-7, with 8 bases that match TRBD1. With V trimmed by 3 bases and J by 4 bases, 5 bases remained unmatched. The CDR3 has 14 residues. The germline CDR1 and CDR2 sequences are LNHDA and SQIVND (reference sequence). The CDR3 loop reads CASSIRTGGYEQYF. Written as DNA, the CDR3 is TGTGCCAGTAGTATTCGTACAGGGGGTTACGAGCAGTACTTC. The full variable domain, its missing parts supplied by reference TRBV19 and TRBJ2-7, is DGGITQSPKYLFRKEGQNVTLSCEQNLNHDAMYWYRQDPGQGLRLIYYSQIVNDFQKGDIAEGYSVSREKKESFPLTVTSAQKNPTAFYLCASSIRTGGYEQYFGPGTRLTVT.

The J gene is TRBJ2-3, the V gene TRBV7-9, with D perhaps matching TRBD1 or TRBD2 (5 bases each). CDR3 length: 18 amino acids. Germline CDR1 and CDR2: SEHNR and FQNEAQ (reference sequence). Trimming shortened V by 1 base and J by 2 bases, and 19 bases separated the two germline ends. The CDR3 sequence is CASSLGSTGTLLTDTQYF. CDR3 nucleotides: TGTGCCAGCAGCTTAGGTTCTACGGGGACCCTTCTCACAGATACGCAGTATTTT.

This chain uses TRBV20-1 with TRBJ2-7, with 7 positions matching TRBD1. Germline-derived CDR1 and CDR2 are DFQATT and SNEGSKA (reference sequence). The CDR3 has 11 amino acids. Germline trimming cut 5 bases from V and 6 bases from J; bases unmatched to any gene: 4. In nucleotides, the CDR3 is TGCAGTGCTGACAGGGTCTCCGAGCAGTACTTC. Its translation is CSADRVSEQYF.

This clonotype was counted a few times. CDR3 amino acids: CASVQGRTTYGYTF. The CDR3 nucleotides are TGTGCCAGTGTACAGGGGCGCACAACCTATGGCTACACCTTC. The chain couples TRBV2 to TRBJ1-2; TRBD1 matches 7 bases. The V gene end was trimmed by 9 bases and the J gene end by 4 bases; junction bases not matched to a gene: 11. CDR3 size: 14 residues. Germline CDR1 SNHLY, CDR2 FYNNEI.

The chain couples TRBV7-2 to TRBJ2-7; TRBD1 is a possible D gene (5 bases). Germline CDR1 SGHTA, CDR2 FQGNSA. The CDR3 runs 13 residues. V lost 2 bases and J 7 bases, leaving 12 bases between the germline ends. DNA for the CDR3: TGTGCCAGCAGCTTATATGGGGCCAGGGAGCAGTACTTC. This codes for CASSLYGAREQYF.

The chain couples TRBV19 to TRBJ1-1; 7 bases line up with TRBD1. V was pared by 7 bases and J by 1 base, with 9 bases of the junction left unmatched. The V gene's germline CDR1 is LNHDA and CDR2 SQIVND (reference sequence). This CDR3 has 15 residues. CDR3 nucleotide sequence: TGTGCCAGTACCCCTTCGGGGACAGCGAACACTGAAGCTTTCTTT. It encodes CASTPSGTANTEAFF.

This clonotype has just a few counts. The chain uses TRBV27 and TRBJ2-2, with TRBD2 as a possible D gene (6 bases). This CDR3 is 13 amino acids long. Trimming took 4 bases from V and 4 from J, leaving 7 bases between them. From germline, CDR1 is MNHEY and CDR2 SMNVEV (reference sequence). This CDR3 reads CASSSRGTGELFF. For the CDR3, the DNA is TGTGCCAGCAGTTCGCGGGGCACCGGGGAGCTGTTTTTT.

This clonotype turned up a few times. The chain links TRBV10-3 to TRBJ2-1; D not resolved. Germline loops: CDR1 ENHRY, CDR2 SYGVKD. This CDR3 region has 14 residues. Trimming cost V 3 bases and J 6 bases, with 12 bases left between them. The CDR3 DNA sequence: TGTGCCATCAGTGATGCTTCTTTCGGCAATGAGCAGTTCTTC. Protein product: CAISDASFGNEQFF.

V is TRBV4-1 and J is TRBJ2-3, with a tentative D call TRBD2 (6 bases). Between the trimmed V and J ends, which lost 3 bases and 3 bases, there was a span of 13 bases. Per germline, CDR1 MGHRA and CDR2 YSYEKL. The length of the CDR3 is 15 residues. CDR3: CASSHGTPATDTQYF. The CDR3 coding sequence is TGCGCCAGCAGCCATGGGACTCCCGCTACAGATACGCAGTATTTT.

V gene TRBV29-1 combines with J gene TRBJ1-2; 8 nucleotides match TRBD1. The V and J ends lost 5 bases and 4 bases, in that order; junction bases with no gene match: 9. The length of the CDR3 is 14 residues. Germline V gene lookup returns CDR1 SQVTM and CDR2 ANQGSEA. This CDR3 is CSVSTGDGGYGYTF. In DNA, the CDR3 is TGCAGCGTTTCGACAGGGGACGGGGGCTATGGCTACACCTTC.

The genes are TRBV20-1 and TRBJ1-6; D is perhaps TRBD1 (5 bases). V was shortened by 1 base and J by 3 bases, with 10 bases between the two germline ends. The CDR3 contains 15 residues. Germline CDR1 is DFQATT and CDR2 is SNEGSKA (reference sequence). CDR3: CSARGGFGYNSPLHF. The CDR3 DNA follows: TGCAGTGCTAGAGGGGGCTTCGGCTATAATTCACCCCTCCACTTT.

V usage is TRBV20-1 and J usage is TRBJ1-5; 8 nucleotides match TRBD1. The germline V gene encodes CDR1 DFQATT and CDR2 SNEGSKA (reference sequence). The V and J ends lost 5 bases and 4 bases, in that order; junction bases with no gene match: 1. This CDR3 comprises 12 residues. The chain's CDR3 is CSAGQGNQPQHF. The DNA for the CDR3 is TGCAGTGCTGGACAGGGTAATCAGCCCCAGCATTTT.

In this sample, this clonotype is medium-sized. This CDR3 is CASSRNLETQYF. CDR3 sequence (DNA): TGTGCCAGCAGCCGTAATTTGGAGACCCAGTACTTC. V gene TRBV11-2 combines with J gene TRBJ2-5, with D unclear. The germline CDR1 and CDR2 sequences are SGHAT and FQNNGV. V was shortened by 5 bases and J by 5 bases, with 9 bases between the two germline ends. The CDR3 runs to 12 residues. Based on the CDR3 plus reference TRBV11-2 and TRBJ2-5, the full variable domain is EAGVAQSPRYKIIEKRQSVAFWCNPISGHATLYWYQQILGQGPKLLIQFQNNGVVDDSQLPKDRFSAERLKGVDSTLKIQPAKLEDSAVYLCASSRNLETQYFGPGTRLLVL.

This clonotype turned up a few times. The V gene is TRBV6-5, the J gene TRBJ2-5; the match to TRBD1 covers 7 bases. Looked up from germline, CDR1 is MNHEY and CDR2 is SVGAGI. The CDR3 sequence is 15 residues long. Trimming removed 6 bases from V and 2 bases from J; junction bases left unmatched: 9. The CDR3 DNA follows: TGTGCCAGCAGCCCCAGCCCGGGACAGCAAGAGACCCAGTACTTC. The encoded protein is CASSPSPGQQETQYF.

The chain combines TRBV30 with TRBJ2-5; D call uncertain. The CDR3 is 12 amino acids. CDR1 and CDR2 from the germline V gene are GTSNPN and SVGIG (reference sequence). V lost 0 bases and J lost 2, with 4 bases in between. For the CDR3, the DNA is TGTGCCTGGAGTGTACTGCAAGAGACCCAGTACTTC. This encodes CAWSVLQETQYF.